Detailed here is one T cell receptor beta chain. Its target is unknown. The sample comes from a study of T cells in Graves' hyperthyroidism and ophthalmopathy. On the study more broadly: Before treatment of any kind, peripheral blood was taken at initial diagnosis.

CDR1 DFQATT and CDR2 SNEGSKA come from the germline V gene (reference sequence). The CDR3 has 14 amino acids. V shed 2 bases and J 8 bases; nucleotides not matched to a gene: 6. RNA transcripts served as the template for amplifying TCR beta CDR3 regions. The primer set for the first-round RT-PCR of the TCR CDR3 was HTBI. TCRdb reprocessed the multiplex PCR reads via MiXCR and lists one record per CDR3 protein. The sample has some 490,000 distinct CDR3 sequences; about 16% are singletons. Diagnosis rested on symptoms, serum thyroxine and TRAb, thyroid ultrasound, and orbital computed tomography. Study findings and constraints: Among thyroid clonotypes expanded above 0.001, most also appeared in blood.

The sequenced sample consisted of blood. This TCR derives from a woman aged 25-40 years with Graves' ophthalmopathy. This chain uses TRBV20-1 with TRBJ2-2, with 9 bases lining up with TRBD2. The CDR3 sequence is CSARSSGNKGELFF. In nucleotides, the CDR3 is TGCAGTGCTAGATCTAGCGGGAATAAGGGGGAGCTGTTTTTT.